These T cell receptor beta chains were read from a single sample in a study of T-cell memory formation after mild COVID-19. TCRdb independently ran MiXCR on the 5' RACE reads; one entry per CDR3 protein. The sample lists about 200,000 distinct CDR3 sequences; about 9.2% were seen once. Sequencing used PBMCs or a T cell subset sorted from them (not recorded which). These receptors were obtained from a man aged 18 to 30 who had mild COVID-19 (a few samples of this study predate the infection). Cell type and time point are not known. Both conserved end residues are part of each CDR3. A D gene is named only where the DNA matches it firmly. Size is omitted from some rows. Given values are once, few, many or a class for expanded clones.

J gene,D gene,clone size,V gene,CDR3 DNA,CDR3 protein
TRBJ2-3,-,-,TRBV10-3,TGTGCCATCAGTGAGGCAGTATTGCAAGATACGCAGTATTTT,CAISEAVLQDTQYF
TRBJ2-3,-,many,TRBV10-2,TGCGCCAGCAGTGAGTGGGTAGCGGGCACAGATACGCAGTATTTT,CASSEWVAGTDTQYF
TRBJ1-3,TRBD1,few,TRBV6-5,TGTGCCAGCACTCCACCGGGACAGGGGGACACCATATATTTT,CASTPPGQGDTIYF
TRBJ1-5,-,-,TRBV4-1,TGCGCCAGCAGCCCCGCTGGGGCAGGGGAGCCCCAGCATTTT,CASSPAGAGEPQHF
TRBJ2-3,-,many,TRBV4-1,TGCGCCAGCAGCCAAGAGGCCAGCCCTAGCACAGATACGCAGTATTTT,CASSQEASPSTDTQYF
TRBJ2-1,TRBD1,-,TRBV11-2,TGTGCCAGCAGCTTAACCCCTACAGGGGTCCCATACAATGAGCAGTTCTTC,CASSLTPTGVPYNEQFF
TRBJ2-7,-,many,TRBV10-3,TGTGCCATCAGTGAGTCTAGCGGATCCTACGAGCAGTACTTC,CAISESSGSYEQYF
TRBJ2-2,TRBD1,few,TRBV7-7,TGTGCCAGCAGCTTAGAGGGGGCCCACACCGGGGAGCTGTTTTTT,CASSLEGAHTGELFF
TRBJ2-1,-,-,TRBV11-2,TGTGCCAGCAGCTTAGTGCGGCTTGGGCAGTTCTTC,CASSLVRLGQFF
TRBJ2-5,TRBD1,-,TRBV10-3,TGTGCCATCAGTGGGGACAGGGGTGAGACCCAGTACTTC,CAISGDRGETQYF
TRBJ2-6,-,few,TRBV23-1,TGCGCCAGCAGTCAACAGGGGTCCAGCTCTGGGGCCAACGTCCTGACTTTC,CASSQQGSSSGANVLTF
TRBJ2-5,TRBD1,-,TRBV12-3/TRBV12-4,TGTGCCAGCAGACAGGGGATGGACCAGTACTTC,CASRQGMDQYF
TRBJ2-4,-,-,TRBV7-6,TGTGCCAGCTCGGGCAGAGGGGACATTCAGTACTTC,CASSGRGDIQYF
TRBJ2-3,-,-,TRBV20-1,TGCAGTGCTTCCCGACCCAGCGGACCCACAGATACGCAGTATTTT,CSASRPSGPTDTQYF
TRBJ2-2,-,-,TRBV7-2,TGTGCCAGCAGCTTATTCCAGGGGGGGTCCACCGGGGAGCTGTTTTTT,CASSLFQGGSTGELFF
TRBJ1-1,-,-,TRBV20-1,TGCAGTGCTACATACCCGGGCTACACTGAAGCTTTCTTT,CSATYPGYTEAFF
TRBJ2-3,TRBD1,few,TRBV29-1,TGCAGCGTTCAGGGGGTTAATCGGAGAAACACAGATACGCAGTATTTT,CSVQGVNRRNTDTQYF
TRBJ2-6,-,many,TRBV20-1,TGCAGTGCTGATGGAGGCTTCTCTGGGGCCAACGTCCTGACTTTC,CSADGGFSGANVLTF
TRBJ1-4,-,few,TRBV7-9,TGTGCCAGCAGCTTAGTAGGGGTAGGAGAAAAACTGTTTTTT,CASSLVGVGEKLFF
TRBJ2-3,-,-,TRBV5-1,TGCGCCAGCAGCTTGTCGGCCGGGGGAGATACGCAGTATTTT,CASSLSAGGDTQYF
TRBJ2-2,-,many,TRBV5-1,TGCGCCAGCAGCTTGGAGGGGTCCGGGGAGCTGTTTTTT,CASSLEGSGELFF
TRBJ1-2,TRBD1,few,TRBV23-1,TGCGCCAGCAGCCAATTGGGACAGCCTAACTATGGCTACACCTTC,CASSQLGQPNYGYTF
TRBJ1-2,-,few,TRBV4-1,TGCGCCAGCAGCCAAGATAGAGTGGAGGGGGAATATGGCTACACCTTC,CASSQDRVEGEYGYTF
TRBJ2-7,-,few,TRBV7-2,TGTGCCAGCAGCTTGGGGGGCCGCTCCTACGAGCAGTACTTC,CASSLGGRSYEQYF
TRBJ1-1,-,few,TRBV7-9,TGTGCCAGCAGCACCGTGGGCAGGGGTGGCACTGAAGCTTTCTTT,CASSTVGRGGTEAFF
TRBJ1-1,-,-,TRBV19,TGTGCCAGTAGTTCGGACATCTGGAGTGAAGCTTTCTTT,CASSSDIWSEAFF